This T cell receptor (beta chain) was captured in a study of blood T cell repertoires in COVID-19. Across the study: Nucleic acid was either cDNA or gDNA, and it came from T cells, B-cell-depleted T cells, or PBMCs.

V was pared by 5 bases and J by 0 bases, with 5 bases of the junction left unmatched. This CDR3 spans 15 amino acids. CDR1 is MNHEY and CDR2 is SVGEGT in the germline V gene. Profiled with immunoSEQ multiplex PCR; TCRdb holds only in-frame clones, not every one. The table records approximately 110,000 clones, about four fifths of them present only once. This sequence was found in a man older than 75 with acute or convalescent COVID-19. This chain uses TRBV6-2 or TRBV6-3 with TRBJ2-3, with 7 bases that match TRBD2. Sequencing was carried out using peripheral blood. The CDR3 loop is CASSQSGISTDTQYF. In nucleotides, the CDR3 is TGTGCCAGCAGTCAAAGCGGGATAAGCACAGATACGCAGTATTTT.